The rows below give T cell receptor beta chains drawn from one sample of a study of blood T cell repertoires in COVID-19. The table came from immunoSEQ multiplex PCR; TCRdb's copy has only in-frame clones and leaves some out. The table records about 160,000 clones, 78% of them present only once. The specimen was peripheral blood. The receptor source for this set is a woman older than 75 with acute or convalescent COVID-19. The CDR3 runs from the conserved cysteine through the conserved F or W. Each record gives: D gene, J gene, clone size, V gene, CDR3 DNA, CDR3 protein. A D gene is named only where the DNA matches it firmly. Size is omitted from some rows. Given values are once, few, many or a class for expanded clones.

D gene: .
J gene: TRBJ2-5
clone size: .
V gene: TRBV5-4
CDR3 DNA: TGTGCCAGCAGCTTAAGCGACTCCCAGTACTTC
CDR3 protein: CASSLSDSQYF

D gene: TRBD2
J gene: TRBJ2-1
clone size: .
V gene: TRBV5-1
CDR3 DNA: TGCGCCAGCAGCTTGAAAGGCGGGAGGGCTTTTGATAATGAGCAGTTCTTC
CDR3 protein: CASSLKGGRAFDNEQFF

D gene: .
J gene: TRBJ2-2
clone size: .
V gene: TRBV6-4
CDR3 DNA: TGTGCCAGCAGTTACCAGGGTTCCACCGGGGAGCTGTTTTTT
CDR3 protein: CASSYQGSTGELFF

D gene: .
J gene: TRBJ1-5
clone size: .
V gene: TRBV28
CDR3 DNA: TGTGCCAGCCGAAGGTACAGGAATCAGCCCCAGCATTTT
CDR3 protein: CASRRYRNQPQHF

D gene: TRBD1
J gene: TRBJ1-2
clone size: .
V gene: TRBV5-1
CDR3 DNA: TGCGCCAGCAGCTTACAGACAGGGAGTCGTGTCTATGGCTACACCTTC
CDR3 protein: CASSLQTGSRVYGYTF

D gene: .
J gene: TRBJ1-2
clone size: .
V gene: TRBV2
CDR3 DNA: TGTGCCAGCAGCACTAGGGGGAACCCACCCGGCTACACCTTC
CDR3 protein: CASSTRGNPPGYTF

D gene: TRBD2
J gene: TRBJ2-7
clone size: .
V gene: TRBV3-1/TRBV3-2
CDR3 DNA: TGTGCCAGCAGCCGCCAGAGGGAGGGGCCCTACGAGCAGTACTTC
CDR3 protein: CASSRQREGPYEQYF

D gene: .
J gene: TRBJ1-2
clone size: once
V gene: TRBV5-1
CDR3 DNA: TGCGCCAGCAGCTTGGGTGGCCCCTATGGCTACACCTTC
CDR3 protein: CASSLGGPYGYTF

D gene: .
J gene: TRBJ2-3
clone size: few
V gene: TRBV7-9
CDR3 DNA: TGTGCCAGCAGCTTCGGGAGTAAAACAGATACGCAGTATTTT
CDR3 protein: CASSFGSKTDTQYF

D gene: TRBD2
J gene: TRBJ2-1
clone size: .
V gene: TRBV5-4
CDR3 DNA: TGTGCCAGCAGCCGTCCCGGTAGCGGGATTATCCATGAGCAGTTCTTC
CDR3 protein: CASSRPGSGIIHEQFF

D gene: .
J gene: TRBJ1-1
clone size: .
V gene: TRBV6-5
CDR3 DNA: TGTGCCAGCACGCGCATAAGAGCTTTCTTT
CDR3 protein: CASTRIRAFF

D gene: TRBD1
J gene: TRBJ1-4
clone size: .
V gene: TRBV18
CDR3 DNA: TGTGCCAGCTCACCTGGGGACAGGGGGTCTGGTGAAAAACTGTTTTTT
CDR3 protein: CASSPGDRGSGEKLFF

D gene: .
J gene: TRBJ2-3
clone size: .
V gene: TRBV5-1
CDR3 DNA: TGCGCCAGCAGCTTGGCCGGCAGGGGTGGGCAGTATTTT
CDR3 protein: CASSLAGRGGQYF

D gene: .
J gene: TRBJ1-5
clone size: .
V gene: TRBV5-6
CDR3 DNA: TGTGCCAGCAGCTTAATGGCAGTTAGCAATCAGCCCCAGCATTTT
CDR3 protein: CASSLMAVSNQPQHF

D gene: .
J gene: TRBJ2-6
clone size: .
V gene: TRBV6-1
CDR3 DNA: TGTGCCAGCAGTGAGCCGGGCTCTGGGGCCAACGTCCTGACTTTC
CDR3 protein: CASSEPGSGANVLTF

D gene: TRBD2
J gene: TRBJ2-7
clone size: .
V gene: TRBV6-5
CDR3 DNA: TGTGCCAGCAGTTACACTAGCGGGGGGCTCTACGAGCAGTACTTC
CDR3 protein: CASSYTSGGLYEQYF

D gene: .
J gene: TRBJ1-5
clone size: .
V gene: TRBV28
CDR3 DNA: TGTGCCAGCCACCAGCAGGGTTATCAGCCCCAGCATTTT
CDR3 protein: CASHQQGYQPQHF

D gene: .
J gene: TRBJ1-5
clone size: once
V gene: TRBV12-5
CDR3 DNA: TGTGCTAGTGGTTTGGTAATATCAGGGCGCAATCAGCCCCAGCATTTT
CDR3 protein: CASGLVISGRNQPQHF

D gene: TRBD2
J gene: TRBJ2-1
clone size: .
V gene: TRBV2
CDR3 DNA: TGTGCCAGCACCATGGGACTAGCACCCGGCCATGAGCAGTTCTTC
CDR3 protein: CASTMGLAPGHEQFF

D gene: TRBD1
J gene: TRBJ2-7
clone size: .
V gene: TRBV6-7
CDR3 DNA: TGTGCCAGCAGTCTGGACAGGGGGCGGTACGAGCAGTACTTC
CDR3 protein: CASSLDRGRYEQYF

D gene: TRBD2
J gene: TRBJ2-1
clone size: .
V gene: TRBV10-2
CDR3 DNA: TGCGCCAGCAGTGAGTGGACTAGGAATGAGCAGTTCTTC
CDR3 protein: CASSEWTRNEQFF

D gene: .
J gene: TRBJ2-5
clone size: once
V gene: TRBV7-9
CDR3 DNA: TGTGCCAGCAGCTTTGACGGACTGTACCAAGAGACCCAGTACTTC
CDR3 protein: CASSFDGLYQETQYF

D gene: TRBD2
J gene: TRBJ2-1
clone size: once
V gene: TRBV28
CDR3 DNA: TGTGCCAGCAGCCTCCCTGGACTAGAGTACAATGAGCAGTTCTTC
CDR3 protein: CASSLPGLEYNEQFF

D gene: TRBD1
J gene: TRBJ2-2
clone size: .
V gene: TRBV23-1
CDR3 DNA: TGCGCCAGCAGTCGACCGGGACAGGGTTTGACCGGGGAGCTGTTTTTT
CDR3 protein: CASSRPGQGLTGELFF